The rows below give T cell receptor beta chains drawn from one sample of a study of T cells expressing NK-cell markers. TCRdb reworked the 5' RACE reads into one entry per CDR3 protein, no DNA. This listing includes roughly 300,000 distinct CDR3 sequences. Sequences were obtained from blood T cells: a sorted CD56 or NKG2C T cell subset, CD4+ or CD8+ T cells, or bulk PBMC T cells (not recorded which). Receptor source: a woman between 18 and 70 years old in good health. The CDR3 runs from the conserved cysteine through the conserved F or W.

CDR3 protein	V gene	J gene
CSARDQRGASIGAGELFF	TRBV20-1	TRBJ2-2
CASSLVSGDHNEQFF	TRBV5-4	TRBJ2-1
CAISESTAGGDEQFF	TRBV10-3	TRBJ2-1
CASSPSGRTEAFF	TRBV7-2	TRBJ1-1
CASSLHVSFDSPLHF	TRBV7-3	TRBJ1-6
CSARRRDRTQETQYF	TRBV20-1	TRBJ2-5
CASSPDWTVTWETQYF	TRBV3-1	TRBJ2-5
CASTQRTEAFF	TRBV14	TRBJ1-1
CSARAQPASTDTQYF	TRBV20-1	TRBJ2-3
CASSLFLGQGGNEQYF	TRBV28	TRBJ2-7
CSVGQGSHEQYF	TRBV20-1	TRBJ2-7
CASRKGRGGGEQFF	TRBV7-9	TRBJ2-1
CASSQEGTGNTGELFF	TRBV4-3	TRBJ2-2
CASSPRVGTYNSPLHF	TRBV18	TRBJ1-6
CASSKGEGQPQHF	TRBV6-2/TRBV6-3	TRBJ1-5
CSARVRADTQYF	TRBV20-1	TRBJ2-3
CASSSAGGESADTQYF	TRBV7-2	TRBJ2-3
CSARGGQGATYEQYF	TRBV20-1	TRBJ2-7
CASSVAVATQETQYF	TRBV9	TRBJ2-5
CASSIPGGGRETQYF	TRBV6-1	TRBJ2-5
CASSPLAETQYF	TRBV18	TRBJ2-5
CASSQVAPSVRNEQFF	TRBV3-1	TRBJ2-1
CASMGQGVYEQYF	TRBV5-1	TRBJ2-7
CASSIQGSGYTF	TRBV12-3/TRBV12-4	TRBJ1-2
CASSPADRVSSEAFF	TRBV12-3/TRBV12-4	TRBJ1-1
CASSLWEGTEAFF	TRBV7-9	TRBJ1-1
CASQLTWGQETQYF	TRBV6-1	TRBJ2-5
CASSLQGPILIQYF	TRBV12-3/TRBV12-4	TRBJ2-4
CASSVGSGKSYEQFF	TRBV9	TRBJ2-1
CASSGGTDTQYF	TRBV6-5	TRBJ2-3
CASSPGTGGLDTQYF	TRBV5-4	TRBJ2-3
CSARAAGGTGELFF	TRBV20-1	TRBJ2-2
CASSPRTGLSYNEQFF	TRBV19	TRBJ2-1
CSVRILGGNTIYF	TRBV29-1	TRBJ1-3
CAGVMNTEAFF	TRBV12-3/TRBV12-4	TRBJ1-1
CASSPIPRGLDYNEQFF	TRBV7-8	TRBJ2-1
CASSDRGGDNKQFF	TRBV6-4	TRBJ2-1
CASTRLGKRNHLEAFF	TRBV28	TRBJ1-1
CASSKDGQGSNEQFF	TRBV12-3/TRBV12-4	TRBJ2-1
CAWRAGSYNEQFF	TRBV30	TRBJ2-1
CASTLGGGHYEQYF	TRBV12-3/TRBV12-4	TRBJ2-7
CATSDFGRPDTDTQYF	TRBV24-1	TRBJ2-3
CASSSRQGVGGYTF	TRBV27	TRBJ1-2
CASSLGQDNYGYTF	TRBV5-4	TRBJ1-2
CASSLAGGPGDTQYF	TRBV5-6	TRBJ2-3
CASSLNGGSEQFF	TRBV18	TRBJ2-1
CASSSGPEPQHF	TRBV3-1	TRBJ1-5